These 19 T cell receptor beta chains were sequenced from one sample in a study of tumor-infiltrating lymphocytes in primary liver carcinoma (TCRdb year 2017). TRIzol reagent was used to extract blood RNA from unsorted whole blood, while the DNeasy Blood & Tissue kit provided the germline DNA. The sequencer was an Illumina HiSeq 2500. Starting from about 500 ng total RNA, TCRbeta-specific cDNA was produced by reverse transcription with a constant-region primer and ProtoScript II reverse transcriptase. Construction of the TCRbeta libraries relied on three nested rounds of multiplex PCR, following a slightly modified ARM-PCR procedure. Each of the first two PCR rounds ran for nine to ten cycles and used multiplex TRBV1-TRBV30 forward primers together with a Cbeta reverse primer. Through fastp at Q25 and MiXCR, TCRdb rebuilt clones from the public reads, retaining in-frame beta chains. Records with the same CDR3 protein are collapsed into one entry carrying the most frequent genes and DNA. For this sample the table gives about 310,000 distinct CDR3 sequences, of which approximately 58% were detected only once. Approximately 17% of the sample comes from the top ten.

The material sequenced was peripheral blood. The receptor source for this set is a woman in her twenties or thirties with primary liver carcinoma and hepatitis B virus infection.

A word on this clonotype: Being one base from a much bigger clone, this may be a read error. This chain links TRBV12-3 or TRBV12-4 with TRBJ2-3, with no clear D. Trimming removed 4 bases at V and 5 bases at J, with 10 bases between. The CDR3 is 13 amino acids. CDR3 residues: CASSSQHRDTQYF. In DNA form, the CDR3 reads TGTGCCAGCAGTTCCCAACACAGAGATACGCAGTATTTT.

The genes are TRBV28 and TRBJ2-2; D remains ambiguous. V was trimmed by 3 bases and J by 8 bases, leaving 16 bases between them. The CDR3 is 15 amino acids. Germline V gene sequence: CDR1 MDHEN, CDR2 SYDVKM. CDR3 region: CASSLRLGGQGELFF. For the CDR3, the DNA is TGTGCCAGCAGTTTGAGGCTAGGTGGCCAGGGGGAGCTGTTTTTT.

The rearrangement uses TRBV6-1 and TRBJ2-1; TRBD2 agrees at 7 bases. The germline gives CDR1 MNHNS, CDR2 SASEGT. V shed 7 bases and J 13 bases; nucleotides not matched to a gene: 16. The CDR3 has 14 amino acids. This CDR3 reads CASKRGGSAPEQFF. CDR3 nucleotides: TGTGCCAGCAAGAGGGGCGGGAGCGCCCCTGAACAGTTCTTC.

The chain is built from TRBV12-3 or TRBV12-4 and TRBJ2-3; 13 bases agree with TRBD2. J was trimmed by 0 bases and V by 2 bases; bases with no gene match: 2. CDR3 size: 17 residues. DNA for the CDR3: TGTGCCAGCAGTTTACCGGGACTAGCGGGAAGCACAGATACGCAGTATTTT. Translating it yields CASSLPGLAGSTDTQYF.

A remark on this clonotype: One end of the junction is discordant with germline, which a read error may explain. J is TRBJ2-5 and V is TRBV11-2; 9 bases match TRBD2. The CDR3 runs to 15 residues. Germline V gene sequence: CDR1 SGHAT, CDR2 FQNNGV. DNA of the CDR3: TGTGCTAGCAGCCCTCGACTAGCGGACAGAGAGACCCAGTACTTC. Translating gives CASSPRLADRETQYF.

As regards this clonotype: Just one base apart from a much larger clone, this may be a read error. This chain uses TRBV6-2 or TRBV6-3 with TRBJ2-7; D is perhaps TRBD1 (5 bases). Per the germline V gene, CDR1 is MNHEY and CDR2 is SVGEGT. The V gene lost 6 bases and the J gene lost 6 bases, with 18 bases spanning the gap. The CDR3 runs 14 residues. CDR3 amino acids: CASSLNLQGTEQYF. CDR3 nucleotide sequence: TGTGCCAGCAGCTTAAACCTGCAGGGTACCGAGCAGTACTTC.

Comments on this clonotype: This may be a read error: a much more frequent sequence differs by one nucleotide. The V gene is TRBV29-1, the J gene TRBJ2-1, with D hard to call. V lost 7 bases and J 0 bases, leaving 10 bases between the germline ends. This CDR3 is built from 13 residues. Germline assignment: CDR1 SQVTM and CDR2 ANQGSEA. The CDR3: CSAMTVSYNEQFF. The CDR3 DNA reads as TGCAGCGCTATGACTGTCTCCTACAATGAGCAGTTCTTC.

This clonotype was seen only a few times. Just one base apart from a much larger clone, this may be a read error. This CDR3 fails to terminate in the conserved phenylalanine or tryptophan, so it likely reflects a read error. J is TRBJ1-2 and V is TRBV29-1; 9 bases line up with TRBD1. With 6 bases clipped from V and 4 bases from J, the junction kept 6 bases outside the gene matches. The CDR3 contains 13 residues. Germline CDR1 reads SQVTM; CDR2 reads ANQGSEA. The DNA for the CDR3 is TGCAGCGTCGGAACAGGGGGCGCCTATGGCTACACCTCC. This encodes CSVGTGGAYGYTS.

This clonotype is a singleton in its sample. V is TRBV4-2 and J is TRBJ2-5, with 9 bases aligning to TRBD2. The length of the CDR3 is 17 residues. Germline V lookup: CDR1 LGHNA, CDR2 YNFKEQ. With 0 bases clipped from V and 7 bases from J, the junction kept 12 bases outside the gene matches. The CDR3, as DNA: TGTGCCAGCAGCCAAGAGTTGGCGGGAGGGATTGGAGGGACCCAGTACTTC. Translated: CASSQELAGGIGGTQYF.

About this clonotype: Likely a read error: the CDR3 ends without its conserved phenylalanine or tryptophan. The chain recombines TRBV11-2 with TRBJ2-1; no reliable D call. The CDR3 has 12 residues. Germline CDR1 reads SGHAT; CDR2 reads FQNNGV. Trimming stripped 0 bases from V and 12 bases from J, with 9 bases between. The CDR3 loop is CASSLEGVGQFI. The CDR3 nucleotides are TGTGCCAGCAGCTTAGAAGGAGTAGGGCAGTTCATC.

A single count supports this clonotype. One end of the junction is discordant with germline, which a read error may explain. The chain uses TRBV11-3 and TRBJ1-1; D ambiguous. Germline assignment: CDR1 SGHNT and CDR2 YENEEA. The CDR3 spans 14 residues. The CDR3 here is CASSLLTMNTEALF. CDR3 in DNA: TGTGCCAGCAGCCTTCTCACAATGAACACTGAAGCTTTATTT.

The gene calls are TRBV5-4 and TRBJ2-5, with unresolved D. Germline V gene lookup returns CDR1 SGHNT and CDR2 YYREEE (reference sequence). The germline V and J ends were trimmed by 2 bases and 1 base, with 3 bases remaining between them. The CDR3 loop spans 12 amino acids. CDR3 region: CASSFPQETQYF. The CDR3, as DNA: TGTGCCAGCAGCTTCCCCCAAGAGACCCAGTACTTC.

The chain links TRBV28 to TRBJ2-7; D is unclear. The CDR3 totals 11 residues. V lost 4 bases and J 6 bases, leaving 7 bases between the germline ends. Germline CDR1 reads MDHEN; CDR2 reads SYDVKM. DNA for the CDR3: TGTGCCAGCAGTTATGGTGTCGAGCAGTACTTC. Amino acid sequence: CASSYGVEQYF. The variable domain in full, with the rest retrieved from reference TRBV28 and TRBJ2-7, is DVKVTQSSRYLVKRTGEKVFLECVQDMDHENMFWYRQDPGLGLRLIYFSYDVKMKEKGDIPEGYSVSREKKERFSLILESASTNQTSMYLCASSYGVEQYFGPGTRLTVT.

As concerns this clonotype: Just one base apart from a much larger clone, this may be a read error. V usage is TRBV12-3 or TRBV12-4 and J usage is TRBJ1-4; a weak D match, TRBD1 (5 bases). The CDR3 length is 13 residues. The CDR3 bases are TGTGCCAGCGCAGACAGCAATAATGAAAAACTGGTTTTT. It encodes CASADSNNEKLVF.

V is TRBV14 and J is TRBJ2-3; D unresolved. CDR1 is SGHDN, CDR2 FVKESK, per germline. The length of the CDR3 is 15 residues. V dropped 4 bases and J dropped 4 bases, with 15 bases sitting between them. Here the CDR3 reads CASSPIARESDTQYF. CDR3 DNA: TGTGCCAGCAGCCCAATAGCCCGAGAATCAGATACGCAGTATTTT. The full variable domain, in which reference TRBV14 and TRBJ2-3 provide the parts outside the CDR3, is EAGVTQFPSHSVIEKGQTVTLRCDPISGHDNLYWYRRVMGKEIKFLLHFVKESKQDESGMPNNRFLAERTGGTYSTLKVQPAELEDSGVYFCASSPIARESDTQYFGPGTRLTVL.

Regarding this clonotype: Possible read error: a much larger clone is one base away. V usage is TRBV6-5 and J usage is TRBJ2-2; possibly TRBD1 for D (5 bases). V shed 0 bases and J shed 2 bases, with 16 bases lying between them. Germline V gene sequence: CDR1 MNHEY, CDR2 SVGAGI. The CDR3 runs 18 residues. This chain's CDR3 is CASSYSGAMVVNTGELFF. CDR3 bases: TGTGCCAGCAGTTACTCTGGGGCTATGGTAGTAAACACCGGGGAGCTGTTTTTT.

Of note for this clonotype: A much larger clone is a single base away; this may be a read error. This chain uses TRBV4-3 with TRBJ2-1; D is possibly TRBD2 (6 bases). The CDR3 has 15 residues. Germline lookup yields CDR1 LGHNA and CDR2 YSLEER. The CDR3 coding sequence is TGCGCCAGCGCCCAAGACTGGACTAACTACAATGAGCCGTTCTTC. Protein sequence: CASAQDWTNYNEPFF.

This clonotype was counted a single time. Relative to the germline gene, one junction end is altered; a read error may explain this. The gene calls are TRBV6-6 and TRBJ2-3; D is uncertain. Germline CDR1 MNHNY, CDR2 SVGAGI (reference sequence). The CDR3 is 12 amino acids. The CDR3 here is CASCYGASTQYF. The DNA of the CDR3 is TGTGCCAGCTGTTACGGAGCTTCTACGCAGTATTTT.

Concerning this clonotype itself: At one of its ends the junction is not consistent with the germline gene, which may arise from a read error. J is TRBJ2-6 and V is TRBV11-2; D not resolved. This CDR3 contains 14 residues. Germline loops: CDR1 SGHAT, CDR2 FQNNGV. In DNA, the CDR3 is TGTGCCAGCAGGGAGAACTATGGGACCAACGTCCTGACTTTC. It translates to CASRENYGTNVLTF.